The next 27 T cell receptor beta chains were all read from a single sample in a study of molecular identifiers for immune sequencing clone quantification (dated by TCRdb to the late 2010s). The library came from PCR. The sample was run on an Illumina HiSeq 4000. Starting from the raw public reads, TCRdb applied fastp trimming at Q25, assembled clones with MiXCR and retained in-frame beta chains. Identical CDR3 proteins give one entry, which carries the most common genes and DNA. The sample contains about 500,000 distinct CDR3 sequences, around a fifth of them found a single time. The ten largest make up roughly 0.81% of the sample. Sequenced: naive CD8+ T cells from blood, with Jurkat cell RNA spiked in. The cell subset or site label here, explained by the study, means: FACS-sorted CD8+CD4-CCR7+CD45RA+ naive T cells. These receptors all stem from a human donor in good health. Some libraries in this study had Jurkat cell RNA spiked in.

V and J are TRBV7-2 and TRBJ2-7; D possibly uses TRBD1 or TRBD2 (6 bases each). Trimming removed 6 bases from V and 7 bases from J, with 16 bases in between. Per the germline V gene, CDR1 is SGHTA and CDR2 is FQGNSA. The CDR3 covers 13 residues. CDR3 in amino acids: CASRSTGAGEQYF. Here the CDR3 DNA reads TGTGCCAGCAGAAGCACGGGGGCTGGGGAGCAGTACTTC.

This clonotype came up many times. The chain's CDR3 is CASSGRISYEQYF. CDR3 nucleotide sequence: TGTGCCAGCAGTGGACGGATCTCCTACGAGCAGTACTTC. This chain connects TRBV28 to TRBJ2-7, with D hard to call. V lost 5 bases and J lost 0, with 8 bases in between. CDR1 and CDR2 from the germline V gene are MDHEN and SYDVKM. CDR3 length equals 13 residues.

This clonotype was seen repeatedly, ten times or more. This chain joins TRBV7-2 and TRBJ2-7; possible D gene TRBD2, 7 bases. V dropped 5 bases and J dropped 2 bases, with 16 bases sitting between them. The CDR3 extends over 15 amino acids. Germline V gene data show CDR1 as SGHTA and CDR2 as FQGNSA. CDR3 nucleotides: TGTGCCAGCAGCCTCGGACTAGGGGGGGCCTACGAGCAGTACTTC. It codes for CASSLGLGGAYEQYF.

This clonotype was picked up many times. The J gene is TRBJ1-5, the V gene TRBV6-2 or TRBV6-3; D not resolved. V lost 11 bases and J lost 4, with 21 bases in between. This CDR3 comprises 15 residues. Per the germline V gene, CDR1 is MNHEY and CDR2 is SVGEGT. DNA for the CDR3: TGTGCCCCGATCTCATCCGCCCCAGGAAATCAGCCCCAGCATTTT. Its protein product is CAPISSAPGNQPQHF.

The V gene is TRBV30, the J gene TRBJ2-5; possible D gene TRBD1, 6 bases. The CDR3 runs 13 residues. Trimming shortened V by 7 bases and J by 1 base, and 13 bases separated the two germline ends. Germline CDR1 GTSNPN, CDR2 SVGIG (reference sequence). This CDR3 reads CASERDTQETQYF. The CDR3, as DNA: TGTGCCTCCGAGAGGGACACCCAAGAGACCCAGTACTTC.

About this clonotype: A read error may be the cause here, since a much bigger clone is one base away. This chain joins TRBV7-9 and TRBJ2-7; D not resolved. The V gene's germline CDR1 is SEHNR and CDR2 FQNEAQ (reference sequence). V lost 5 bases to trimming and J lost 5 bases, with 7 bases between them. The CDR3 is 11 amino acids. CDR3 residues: CASSANHEQYF. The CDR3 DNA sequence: TGTGCCAGCAGCGCAAACCACGAGCAGTACTTC.

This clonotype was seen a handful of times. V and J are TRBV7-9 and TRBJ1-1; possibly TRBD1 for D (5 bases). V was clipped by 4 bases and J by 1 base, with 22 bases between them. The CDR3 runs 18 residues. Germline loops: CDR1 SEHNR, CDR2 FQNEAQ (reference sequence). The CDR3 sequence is CASSSTPAGRSWNTEAFF. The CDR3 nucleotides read TGTGCCAGCAGCTCAACCCCAGCAGGGAGATCCTGGAACACTGAAGCTTTCTTT.

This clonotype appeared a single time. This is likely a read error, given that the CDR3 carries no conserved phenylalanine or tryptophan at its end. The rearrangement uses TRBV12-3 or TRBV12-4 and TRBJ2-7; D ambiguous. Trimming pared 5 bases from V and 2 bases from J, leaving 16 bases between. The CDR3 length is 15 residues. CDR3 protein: CASSPTDRRPYEQYL. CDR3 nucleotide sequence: TGTGCCAGCAGTCCAACGGACCGGCGCCCCTACGAGCAGTACCTC.

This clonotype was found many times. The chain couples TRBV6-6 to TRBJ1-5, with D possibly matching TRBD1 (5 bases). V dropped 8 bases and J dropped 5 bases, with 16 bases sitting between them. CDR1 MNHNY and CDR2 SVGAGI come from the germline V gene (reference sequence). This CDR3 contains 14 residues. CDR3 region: CASHTQGWDQPQHF. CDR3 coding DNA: TGTGCCAGCCACACGCAGGGTTGGGATCAGCCCCAGCATTTT.

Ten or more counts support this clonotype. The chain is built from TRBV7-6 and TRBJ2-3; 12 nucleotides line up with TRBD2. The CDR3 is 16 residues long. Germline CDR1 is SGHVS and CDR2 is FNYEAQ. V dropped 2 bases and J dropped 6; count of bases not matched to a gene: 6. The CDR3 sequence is CASSLSSSGRADTQYF. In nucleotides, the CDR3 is TGTGCCAGCAGCTTATCGTCTAGCGGGAGGGCCGATACGCAGTATTTT.

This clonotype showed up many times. The CDR3, as DNA: TGTGCCAGCAGAGCTTTACTAGCGGGACACACAGATACGCAGTATTTT. It specifies CASRALLAGHTDTQYF. V is TRBV6-1 and J is TRBJ2-3; TRBD2 aligns across 10 bases. Germline loops: CDR1 MNHNS, CDR2 SASEGT. The CDR3 is 16 amino acids. With V trimmed by 6 bases and J by 2 bases, 8 bases remained unmatched.

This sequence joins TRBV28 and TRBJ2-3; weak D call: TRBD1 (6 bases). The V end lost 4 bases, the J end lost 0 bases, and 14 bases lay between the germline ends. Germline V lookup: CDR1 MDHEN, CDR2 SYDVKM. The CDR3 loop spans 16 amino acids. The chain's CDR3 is CASSWTAETSTDTQYF. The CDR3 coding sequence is TGTGCCAGCAGTTGGACAGCCGAAACTAGCACAGATACGCAGTATTTT.

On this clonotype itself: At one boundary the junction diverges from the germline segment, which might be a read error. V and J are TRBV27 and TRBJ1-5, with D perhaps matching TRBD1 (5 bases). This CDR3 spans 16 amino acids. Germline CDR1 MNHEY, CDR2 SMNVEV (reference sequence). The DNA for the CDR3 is TGTGCCGGCAGTTTATGGGGAGGGGATAGCAATCAGCCCCAGCATTTT. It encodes CAGSLWGGDSNQPQHF.

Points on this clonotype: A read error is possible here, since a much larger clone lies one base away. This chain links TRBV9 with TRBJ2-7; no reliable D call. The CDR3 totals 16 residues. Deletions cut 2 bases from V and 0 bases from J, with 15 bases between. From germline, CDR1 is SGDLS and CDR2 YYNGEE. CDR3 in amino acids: CASSVLPDGSSYEQYF. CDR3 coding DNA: TGTGCCAGCAGCGTCCTCCCGGACGGCAGCTCCTACGAGCAGTACTTC.

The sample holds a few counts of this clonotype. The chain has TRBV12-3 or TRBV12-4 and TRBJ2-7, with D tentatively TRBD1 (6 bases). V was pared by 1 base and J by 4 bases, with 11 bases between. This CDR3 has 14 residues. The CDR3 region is CASSLGKGGYEQYF. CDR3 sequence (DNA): TGTGCCAGCAGTTTAGGTAAAGGGGGATACGAGCAGTACTTC.

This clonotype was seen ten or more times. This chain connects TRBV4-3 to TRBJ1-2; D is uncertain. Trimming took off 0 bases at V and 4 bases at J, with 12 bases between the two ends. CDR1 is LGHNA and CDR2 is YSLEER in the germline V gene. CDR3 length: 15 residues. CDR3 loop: CASSQDRTASYGYTF. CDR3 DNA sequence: TGCGCCAGCAGCCAAGATAGAACAGCCTCCTATGGCTACACCTTC.

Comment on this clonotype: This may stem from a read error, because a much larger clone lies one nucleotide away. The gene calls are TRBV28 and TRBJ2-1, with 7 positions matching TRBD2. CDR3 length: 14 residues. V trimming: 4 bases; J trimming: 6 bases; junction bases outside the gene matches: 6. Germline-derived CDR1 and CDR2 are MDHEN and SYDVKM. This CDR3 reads CASSSREASNEQFF. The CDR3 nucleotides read TGTGCCAGCAGTTCCCGGGAGGCCAGCAATGAGCAGTTCTTC.

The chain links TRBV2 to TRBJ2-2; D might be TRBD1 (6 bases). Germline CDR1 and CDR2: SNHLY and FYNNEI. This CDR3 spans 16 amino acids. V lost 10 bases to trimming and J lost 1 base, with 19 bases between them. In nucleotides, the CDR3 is TGTGCCACCACTCCTCTATCGACAGGGAACACCGGGGAGCTGTTTTTT. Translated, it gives CATTPLSTGNTGELFF.

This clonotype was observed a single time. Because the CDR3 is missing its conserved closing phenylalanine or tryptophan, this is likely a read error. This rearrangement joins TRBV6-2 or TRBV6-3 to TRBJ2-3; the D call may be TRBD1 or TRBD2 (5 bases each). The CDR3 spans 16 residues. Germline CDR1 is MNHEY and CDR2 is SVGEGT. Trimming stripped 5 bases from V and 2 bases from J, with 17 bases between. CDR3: CASSLSRDGDTDTQYL. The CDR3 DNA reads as TGTGCCAGCAGTCTCTCCCGGGACGGGGACACAGATACGCAGTATCTT.

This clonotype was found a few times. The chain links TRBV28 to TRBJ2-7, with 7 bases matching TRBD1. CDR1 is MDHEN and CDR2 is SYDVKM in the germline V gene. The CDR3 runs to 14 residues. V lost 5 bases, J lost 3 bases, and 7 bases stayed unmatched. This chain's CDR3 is CASSKDRALYEQYF. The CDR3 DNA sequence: TGTGCCAGCAGTAAAGACAGGGCCCTCTACGAGCAGTACTTC.

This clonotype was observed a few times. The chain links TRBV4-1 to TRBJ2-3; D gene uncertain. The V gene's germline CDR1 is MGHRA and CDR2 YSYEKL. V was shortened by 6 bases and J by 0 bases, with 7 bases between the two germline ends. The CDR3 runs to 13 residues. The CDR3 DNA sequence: TGCGCCAGCAGTGAGAAAAGCACAGATACGCAGTATTTT. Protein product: CASSEKSTDTQYF.

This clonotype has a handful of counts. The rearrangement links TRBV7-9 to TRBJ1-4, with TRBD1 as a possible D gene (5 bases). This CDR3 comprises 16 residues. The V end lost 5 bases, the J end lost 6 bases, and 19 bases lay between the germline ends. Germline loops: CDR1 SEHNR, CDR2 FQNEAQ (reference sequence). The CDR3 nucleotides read TGTGCCAGCAGCCCCTGGGGGAGAGGGCCCTATGAAAAACTGTTTTTT. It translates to CASSPWGRGPYEKLFF.

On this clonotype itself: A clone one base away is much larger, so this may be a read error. The CDR3: CASCRDDLNTEAFF. CDR3 in DNA: TGTGCCAGCTGTCGGGACGACCTGAACACTGAAGCTTTCTTT. The chain uses TRBV28 and TRBJ1-1, with D maybe TRBD1 (5 bases). V lost 8 bases and J lost 0, with 13 bases in between. The CDR3 is made up of 14 amino acids. Per germline, CDR1 MDHEN and CDR2 SYDVKM. Drawing the rest from reference TRBV28 and TRBJ1-1, the complete variable domain is DVKVTQSSRYLVKRTGEKVFLECVQDMDHENMFWYRQDPGLGLRLIYFSYDVKMKEKGDIPEGYSVSREKKERFSLILESASTNQTSMYLCASCRDDLNTEAFFGQGTRLTVV.

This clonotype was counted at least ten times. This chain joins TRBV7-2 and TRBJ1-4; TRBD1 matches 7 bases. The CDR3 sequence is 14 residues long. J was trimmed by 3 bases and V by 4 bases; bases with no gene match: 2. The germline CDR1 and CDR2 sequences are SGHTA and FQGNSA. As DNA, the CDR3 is TGTGCCAGCAGCTCGGACAGGTCTAATGAAAAACTGTTTTTT. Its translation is CASSSDRSNEKLFF.

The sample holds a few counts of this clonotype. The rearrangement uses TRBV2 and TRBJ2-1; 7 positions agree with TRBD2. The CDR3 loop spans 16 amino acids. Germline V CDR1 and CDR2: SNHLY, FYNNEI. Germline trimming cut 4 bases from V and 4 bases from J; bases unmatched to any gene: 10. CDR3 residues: CASSVLAGVAYNEQFF. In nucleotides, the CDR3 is TGTGCCAGCAGTGTGTTGGCGGGAGTTGCGTACAATGAGCAGTTCTTC. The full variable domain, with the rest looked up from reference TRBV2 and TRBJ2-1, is EPEVTQTPSHQVTQMGQEVILRCVPISNHLYFYWYRQILGQKVEFLVSFYNNEISEKSEIFDDQFSVERPDGSNFTLKIRSTKLEDSAMYFCASSVLAGVAYNEQFFGPGTRLTVL.

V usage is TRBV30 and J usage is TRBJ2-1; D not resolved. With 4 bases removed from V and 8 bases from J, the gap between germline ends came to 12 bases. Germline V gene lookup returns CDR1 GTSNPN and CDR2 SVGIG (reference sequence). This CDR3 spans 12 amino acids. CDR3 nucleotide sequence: TGTGCCTGGAACCCAATCGAGGATGAGCAGTTCTTC. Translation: CAWNPIEDEQFF. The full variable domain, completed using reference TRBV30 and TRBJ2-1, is SQTIHQWPATLVQPVGSPLSLECTVEGTSNPNLYWYRQAAGRGLQLLFYSVGIGQISSEVPQNLSASRPQDRQFILSSKKLLLSDSGFYLCAWNPIEDEQFFGPGTRLTVL.

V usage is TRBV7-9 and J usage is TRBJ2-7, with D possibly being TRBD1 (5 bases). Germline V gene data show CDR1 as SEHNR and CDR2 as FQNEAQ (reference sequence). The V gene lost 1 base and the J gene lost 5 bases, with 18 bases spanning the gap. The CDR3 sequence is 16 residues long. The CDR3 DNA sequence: TGTGCCAGCAGCTTAGGGGGCCCCTCCAAGGACCACGAGCAGTACTTC. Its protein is CASSLGGPSKDHEQYF.